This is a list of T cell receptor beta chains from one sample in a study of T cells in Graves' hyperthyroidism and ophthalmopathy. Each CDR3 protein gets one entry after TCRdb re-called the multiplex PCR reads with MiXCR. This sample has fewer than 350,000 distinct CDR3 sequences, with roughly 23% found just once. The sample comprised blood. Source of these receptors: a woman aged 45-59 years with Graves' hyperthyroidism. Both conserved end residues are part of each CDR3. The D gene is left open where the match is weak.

CDR3 protein: CASSAQERAPYEQYF; J gene: TRBJ2-7; V gene: TRBV28; D gene: NA
CDR3 protein: CASSLVLQARGEQYF; J gene: TRBJ2-7; V gene: TRBV11-2; D gene: NA
CDR3 protein: CSAQREGPYNEQFF; J gene: TRBJ2-1; V gene: TRBV20-1; D gene: TRBD2
CDR3 protein: CASSPGQGAGNTEAFF; J gene: TRBJ1-1; V gene: TRBV2; D gene: TRBD1
CDR3 protein: CASKYRQGVNTEAFF; J gene: TRBJ1-1; V gene: TRBV6-1; D gene: TRBD1
CDR3 protein: CASSPGTVLVQYF; J gene: TRBJ2-5; V gene: TRBV5-5; D gene: NA
CDR3 protein: CASSRDKSSGNTIYF; J gene: TRBJ1-3; V gene: TRBV5-6; D gene: NA
CDR3 protein: CASSFWGANYGYTF; J gene: TRBJ1-2; V gene: TRBV28; D gene: NA
CDR3 protein: CASSFTSGYNEQFF; J gene: TRBJ2-1; V gene: TRBV11-2; D gene: TRBD2
CDR3 protein: CASSPGQNSSPLHF; J gene: TRBJ1-6; V gene: TRBV12-3/TRBV12-4; D gene: TRBD1
CDR3 protein: CASSQDSDEQYF; J gene: TRBJ2-7; V gene: TRBV3-1; D gene: NA
CDR3 protein: CASLPAGVSDTQYF; J gene: TRBJ2-3; V gene: TRBV12-3/TRBV12-4; D gene: TRBD2
CDR3 protein: CASSPTVNYGYTF; J gene: TRBJ1-2; V gene: TRBV12-3/TRBV12-4; D gene: NA
CDR3 protein: CASSRRSLSGANVLTF; J gene: TRBJ2-6; V gene: TRBV12-3/TRBV12-4; D gene: NA
CDR3 protein: CASSEIRKDGYTF; J gene: TRBJ1-2; V gene: TRBV2; D gene: NA
CDR3 protein: CASSLAILAATPTDTQYF; J gene: TRBJ2-3; V gene: TRBV5-1; D gene: TRBD2
CDR3 protein: CASSLTQEARTEAFF; J gene: TRBJ1-1; V gene: TRBV12-3/TRBV12-4; D gene: NA
CDR3 protein: CASSSGGIKWELFF; J gene: TRBJ2-2; V gene: TRBV12-3/TRBV12-4; D gene: TRBD1
CDR3 protein: CASKVGTGKETGELFF; J gene: TRBJ2-2; V gene: TRBV10-1; D gene: TRBD1
CDR3 protein: CSALGQASYEQYF; J gene: TRBJ2-7; V gene: TRBV29-1; D gene: TRBD1
CDR3 protein: CSARPRTSGSKDIQYF; J gene: TRBJ2-4; V gene: TRBV20-1; D gene: TRBD2
CDR3 protein: CASSEWEGTTEAFF; J gene: TRBJ1-1; V gene: TRBV6-1; D gene: NA
CDR3 protein: CASSVTSGGPNTGELFF; J gene: TRBJ2-2; V gene: TRBV9; D gene: TRBD2
CDR3 protein: CAISDHGDRVETQYF; J gene: TRBJ2-5; V gene: TRBV10-3; D gene: TRBD1
CDR3 protein: CASTSGLRDEQFF; J gene: TRBJ2-1; V gene: TRBV28; D gene: NA
CDR3 protein: CAIKGTGERSPLHF; J gene: TRBJ1-6; V gene: TRBV10-3; D gene: TRBD1
CDR3 protein: CASRHTFRTPGNTEAFF; J gene: TRBJ1-1; V gene: TRBV27; D gene: NA
CDR3 protein: CASSPPSTRSLNTEAFF; J gene: TRBJ1-1; V gene: TRBV7-9; D gene: NA
CDR3 protein: CASRGLLDNSPLHF; J gene: TRBJ1-6; V gene: TRBV6-1; D gene: NA
CDR3 protein: CASSLARLAGVYEQYF; J gene: TRBJ2-7; V gene: TRBV27; D gene: TRBD2
CDR3 protein: CASSQMGGATEAFF; J gene: TRBJ1-1; V gene: TRBV7-9; D gene: NA
CDR3 protein: CASRSGRGSTNQPQHF; J gene: TRBJ1-5; V gene: TRBV6-1; D gene: NA
CDR3 protein: CASSELGAPTEAFF; J gene: TRBJ1-1; V gene: TRBV6-1; D gene: NA
CDR3 protein: CASRRTGGDEQFF; J gene: TRBJ2-1; V gene: TRBV5-6; D gene: TRBD2
CDR3 protein: CASSQKLLVSDTQYF; J gene: TRBJ2-3; V gene: TRBV14; D gene: NA
CDR3 protein: CAISESGQGWQPQHF; J gene: TRBJ1-5; V gene: TRBV10-3; D gene: TRBD1
CDR3 protein: CASSLSQGANEQYF; J gene: TRBJ2-7; V gene: TRBV28; D gene: NA
CDR3 protein: CSARIWARGGYTDTQYF; J gene: TRBJ2-3; V gene: TRBV20-1; D gene: NA
CDR3 protein: CASSPQTGIQPQHF; J gene: TRBJ1-5; V gene: TRBV18; D gene: TRBD1
CDR3 protein: CASSPKLRLAGVWNEQFF; J gene: TRBJ2-1; V gene: TRBV7-9; D gene: TRBD2
CDR3 protein: CASSGRGRTNYGYTF; J gene: TRBJ1-2; V gene: TRBV2; D gene: TRBD1
CDR3 protein: CASSQDLSHPTYEQYF; J gene: TRBJ2-7; V gene: TRBV4-1; D gene: NA
CDR3 protein: CASSFGGAGNEQFF; J gene: TRBJ2-1; V gene: TRBV27; D gene: TRBD2
CDR3 protein: CASRKLVPSGGLADTQYF; J gene: TRBJ2-3; V gene: TRBV28; D gene: TRBD2
CDR3 protein: CSARTSGRGTPYNEQFF; J gene: TRBJ2-1; V gene: TRBV20-1; D gene: TRBD2
CDR3 protein: CASSLRRERETQYF; J gene: TRBJ2-5; V gene: TRBV25-1; D gene: TRBD2